The 24 T cell receptor beta chains presented below share a single source sample, sequenced in a study of CD8 T cells in ankylosing spondylitis. Using its own MiXCR run on the 5' RACE reads, TCRdb lists one record per CDR3 protein. The table shows 210,000 or so distinct CDR3 sequences, with less than 9.5% occurring only once. The sample consisted of blood, either unsorted or a sorted T cell fraction (not recorded which). The receptors derive from a female donor with ankylosing spondylitis or in good health (not recorded which).

This clonotype was detected many times. The chain combines TRBV6-1 with TRBJ2-3, with D possibly being TRBD1 (7 bases). The V and J ends lost 5 bases and 4 bases respectively, with 13 bases between them. The CDR3 runs to 14 residues. Germline-derived CDR1 and CDR2 are MNHNS and SASEGT. The CDR3 is CASSPRRGADTQYF. For the CDR3, the DNA is TGTGCCAGCAGTCCACGCAGGGGGGCAGATACGCAGTATTTT.

This clonotype was picked up many times. Written as DNA, the CDR3 is TGCAGTGCTTCGACAGGGGGGGATGGCTACACCTTC. It specifies CSASTGGDGYTF. The chain employs TRBV20-1 and TRBJ1-2; 9 nucleotides match TRBD1. The germline V gene encodes CDR1 DFQATT and CDR2 SNEGSKA (reference sequence). V shed 5 bases, J shed 6 bases, and the junction held 4 bases outside the gene matches. This CDR3 is 12 amino acids long.

This clonotype was seen repeatedly, ten times or more. The V call is TRBV19, the J call TRBJ1-5; tentative D call: TRBD1 (5 bases). The CDR3 runs to 15 residues. V was cut by 3 bases and J by 6 bases, with 15 bases left in between. Germline V gives CDR1 LNHDA, CDR2 SQIVND (reference sequence). The CDR3 reads CASSMAKRGAQPQHF. CDR3 DNA sequence: TGTGCCAGTAGTATGGCGAAGAGAGGGGCTCAGCCCCAGCATTTT.

This clonotype appeared many times. The chain carries TRBV20-1 and TRBJ2-5, with D unclear. The germline CDR1 and CDR2 sequences are DFQATT and SNEGSKA (reference sequence). V lost 6 bases, J lost 5 bases, and 13 bases lay in between. CDR3 length equals 12 residues. CDR3 amino acids: CSAQTLIETQYF. Written as DNA, the CDR3 is TGCAGTGCCCAGACCTTGATTGAGACCCAGTACTTC.

This clonotype was seen ten or more times. The chain uses TRBV29-1 and TRBJ2-2, with D uncertain. Germline V gives CDR1 SQVTM, CDR2 ANQGSEA. The CDR3 extends over 15 amino acids. Trimming stripped 5 bases from V and 0 bases from J, with 13 bases between. CDR3 nucleotides: TGCAGCGTTCGTGTGGCTCCAACGAACACCGGGGAGCTGTTTTTT. Amino acid sequence: CSVRVAPTNTGELFF.

A word on this clonotype: A much larger clone is a single base away; this may be a read error. This chain connects TRBV28 to TRBJ1-1; 7 nucleotides line up with TRBD1. This CDR3 comprises 15 residues. Germline assignment: CDR1 MDHEN and CDR2 SYDVKM. The V gene end was trimmed by 10 bases and the J gene end by 1 base; junction bases not matched to a gene: 12. CDR3 in amino acids: CANSLDREENTEAFF. DNA of the CDR3: TGTGCCAACAGCTTAGACAGGGAAGAGAACACTGAAGCTTTCTTT.

This clonotype was counted at least ten times. This rearrangement joins TRBV20-1 to TRBJ2-3, with D possibly called TRBD1 or TRBD2 (5 bases each). Germline CDR1 reads DFQATT; CDR2 reads SNEGSKA (reference sequence). The CDR3 is 14 residues long. Between the trimmed V and J ends, which lost 6 bases and 4 bases, there was a span of 17 bases. The DNA of the CDR3 is TGCAGTGCCCGGGACCCACTCGGGTCAGATACGCAGTATTTT. This translates into CSARDPLGSDTQYF.

The sample holds many counts of this clonotype. The chain links TRBV5-1 to TRBJ1-1; D call uncertain. V was trimmed by 0 bases and J by 6 bases, leaving 3 bases between them. The CDR3 runs 11 residues. Germline CDR1 SGHRS, CDR2 YFSETQ. This chain's CDR3 is CASSLGAEAFF. Here the CDR3 DNA reads TGCGCCAGCAGCTTGGGAGCTGAAGCTTTCTTT.

The chain employs TRBV12-3 or TRBV12-4 and TRBJ2-3; TRBD2 matches at 8 bases. CDR3 length: 16 residues. V gave up 5 bases and J gave up 5 bases; unmatched junction bases: 12. The CDR3 DNA is TGTGCCAGCAGTCCACGGTTAGCGGGGAGAGGAGATACGCAGTATTTT. It yields the protein CASSPRLAGRGDTQYF.

This clonotype was counted ten times or more. The chain links TRBV5-1 to TRBJ1-1; 7 nucleotides agree with TRBD1. Germline lookup yields CDR1 SGHRS and CDR2 YFSETQ. The CDR3 is 15 amino acids. Losses at the gene ends were 4 bases for V and 1 base for J; bases not matched to a gene: 7. This CDR3 reads CASSQHDRANTEAFF. The CDR3 DNA sequence: TGCGCCAGCAGCCAACACGACAGGGCGAACACTGAAGCTTTCTTT.

The rearrangement links TRBV7-2 to TRBJ2-1; 11 nucleotides align to TRBD2. The CDR3 is 16 amino acids. In germline, CDR1 is SGHTA, CDR2 FQGNSA. V lost 5 bases, J lost 7 bases, and 10 bases stayed unmatched. The CDR3 loop reads CASSLFPGLAVNEQFF. The CDR3 bases are TGTGCCAGCAGCCTTTTCCCGGGACTAGCGGTGAATGAGCAGTTCTTC.

This clonotype has a count of ten or more. This chain joins TRBV12-3 or TRBV12-4 and TRBJ1-1, with TRBD1 as a possible D gene (5 bases). V lost 1 base and J lost 7, with 7 bases in between. The CDR3 runs 12 residues. The CDR3 sequence: CASSLEGSEAFF. Here the CDR3 DNA reads TGTGCCAGCAGTTTAGAGGGGAGTGAAGCTTTCTTT.

This clonotype showed up many times. The chain uses TRBV7-9 and TRBJ1-1, with no clear D. The CDR3 is made up of 14 amino acids. V was cut by 3 bases and J by 7 bases, with 15 bases left in between. CDR1 and CDR2 from the germline V gene are SEHNR and FQNEAQ (reference sequence). In DNA form, the CDR3 reads TGTGCCAGCAGCTTCCTCCAAGGAATTGGTGAAGCTTTCTTT. Protein product: CASSFLQGIGEAFF.

This clonotype appeared many times. The chain combines TRBV5-1 with TRBJ2-7; weak D call: TRBD1 (6 bases). The CDR3 extends over 15 amino acids. Germline-derived CDR1 and CDR2 are SGHRS and YFSETQ. V dropped 2 bases and J dropped 5 bases, with 17 bases sitting between them. The CDR3 here is CASSLMAGANHEQYF. The CDR3 DNA is TGCGCCAGCAGCTTAATGGCAGGGGCGAACCACGAGCAGTACTTC.

The sample holds many counts of this clonotype. The chain employs TRBV28 and TRBJ1-1; tentatively, D is TRBD1 (5 bases). Germline CDR1 reads MDHEN; CDR2 reads SYDVKM. The CDR3 totals 13 residues. V was shortened by 3 bases and J by 7 bases, with 12 bases between the two germline ends. The DNA for the CDR3 is TGTGCCAGCAGTTTGGGCAGGGTAATTGAAGCTTTCTTT. Protein: CASSLGRVIEAFF.

Ten or more counts support this clonotype. V usage is TRBV11-2 and J usage is TRBJ1-2, with no clear D. V lost 3 bases, J lost 0 bases, and 14 bases lay in between. CDR3 length: 16 amino acids. From germline, CDR1 is SGHAT and CDR2 FQNNGV. The CDR3 is CASSFAGSGSNYGYTF. CDR3 nucleotides: TGTGCCAGCAGCTTCGCGGGGAGCGGCTCTAACTATGGCTACACCTTC.

In its sample, this clonotype was seen many times. The chain recombines TRBV7-8 with TRBJ2-2; D may be TRBD2 (5 bases). Trimming pared 5 bases from V and 7 bases from J, leaving 17 bases between. The CDR3 extends over 15 amino acids. Per the germline V gene, CDR1 is SGHVS and CDR2 is FQNEAQ. This chain's CDR3 is CASSPRTPRGGELFF. Written as DNA, the CDR3 is TGTGCCAGCAGCCCAAGGACCCCCCGGGGCGGGGAGCTGTTTTTT.

The J gene is TRBJ1-5, the V gene TRBV9, with D perhaps TRBD1 (6 bases). The V gene's germline CDR1 is SGDLS and CDR2 YYNGEE. V was trimmed by 2 bases and J by 5 bases, leaving 11 bases between them. CDR3 size: 14 residues. CDR3 protein: CASSVGEGDQPQHF. The CDR3 region has the DNA TGTGCCAGCAGCGTGGGTGAGGGGGATCAGCCCCAGCATTTT.

This clonotype was detected ten times or more. The J gene is TRBJ2-1, the V gene TRBV14, with TRBD2 matching 10 bases. Germline CDR1 reads SGHDN; CDR2 reads FVKESK. The CDR3 spans 18 residues. The junction had 15 bases not matched to a gene; V was cut back by 4 bases and J by 6 bases. CDR3 sequence: CASSPRVAGGFSLNEQFF. The CDR3 nucleotides are TGTGCCAGCAGCCCCCGGGTAGCGGGAGGATTTTCTCTCAATGAGCAGTTCTTC.

This clonotype was seen many times. The chain employs TRBV29-1 and TRBJ1-2; D remains ambiguous. Germline values: CDR1 SQVTM, CDR2 ANQGSEA. The CDR3 length is 13 residues. Trimming cost V 7 bases and J 8 bases, with 20 bases left between them. Here the CDR3 DNA reads TGCAGCGACCATCGGTCGTTTATGGGCGGCTACACCTTC. Its translation: CSDHRSFMGGYTF.

This clonotype occurred many times. V gene TRBV7-2 combines with J gene TRBJ2-1; D is possibly TRBD1 (5 bases). Trimming pared 5 bases from V and 4 bases from J, leaving 15 bases between. CDR3 length equals 15 residues. Per germline, CDR1 SGHTA and CDR2 FQGNSA. The CDR3 protein is CASSRLVQAYNEQFF. CDR3 in DNA: TGTGCCAGCAGCCGCTTAGTACAGGCTTACAATGAGCAGTTCTTC.

The rearrangement joins TRBV7-2 to TRBJ2-7; D unclear. CDR1 and CDR2 (germline): SGHTA, FQGNSA. V lost 2 bases, J lost 6 bases, and 5 bases lay in between. The CDR3 consists of 11 residues. The CDR3 nucleotides read TGTGCCAGCAGCTTATATTTCGAGCAGTACTTC. This encodes CASSLYFEQYF.

This clonotype was found many times. This chain uses TRBV5-1 with TRBJ2-7, with a weak D call TRBD2 (5 bases). Deletions cut 1 base from V and 2 bases from J, with 10 bases between. Germline CDR1 SGHRS, CDR2 YFSETQ. This CDR3 comprises 14 residues. The CDR3 region has the DNA TGCGCCAGCAGCTTGACGGGGTCACCCTACGAGCAGTACTTC. Amino acids: CASSLTGSPYEQYF.

This clonotype occurred many times. V is TRBV4-2 and J is TRBJ1-1, with D perhaps matching TRBD1 (6 bases). V was pared by 7 bases and J by 3 bases, with 18 bases between. In germline, CDR1 is LGHNA, CDR2 YNFKEQ. This CDR3 spans 15 amino acids. The CDR3 is CASTNQQGIYTEAFF. Here the CDR3 DNA reads TGTGCCAGCACAAACCAACAGGGTATTTACACTGAAGCTTTCTTT.